This T cell receptor (beta chain) was recorded in a study of molecular identifiers for immune sequencing clone quantification. Naive CD8 T cells were FACS-sorted by CD8+CD4-CCR7+CD45RA+ markers. Study observations and caveats: The study reportedly detected spiked Jurkat TCR RNA from one cell among around 970,000 naive cells. In naive cells, under 1% of molecules belonged to clones above 20 RNA copies, against over 99% in effector cells.

V trimming: 5 bases; J trimming: 2 bases; junction bases outside the gene matches: 4. Germline-derived CDR1 and CDR2 are SGHAT and FQNNGV. This CDR3 contains 14 residues. Using its own MiXCR run on the PCR reads, TCRdb lists one record per CDR3 protein. The profile covers about 40,000 distinct CDR3 sequences, with around 20% appearing a single time and roughly 7% taken by the ten largest. There are a few counts of this clonotype. Its target is not known. This sequence originates from a human donor in good health. Some libraries in this study had Jurkat cell RNA spiked in. The V and J genes are TRBV11-2 and TRBJ2-7; TRBD2 agrees at 9 bases. The sequencing input was naive CD8+ T cells from blood, with Jurkat cell RNA spiked in. Subset given: FACS-sorted CD8+CD4-CCR7+CD45RA+ naive T cells. The CDR3 DNA follows: TGTGCCAGCAGCCTTAGCGGGAGTGCCTACGAGCAGTACTTC. Translated: CASSLSGSAYEQYF.